Each of the 13 T cell receptor beta chains below was sequenced from the same sample in a study of CD8 T cells in ankylosing spondylitis. TCRdb redid the calling of the 5' RACE reads with MiXCR, one entry per CDR3 protein. The sample yields roughly 130,000 distinct CDR3 sequences, around 7% seen once. Sample: blood, either unsorted or a sorted T cell fraction (not recorded which). These receptors came from a male donor with ankylosing spondylitis or in good health (not recorded which).

Many counts were recorded for this clonotype. V is TRBV5-6 and J is TRBJ2-3; D gene ambiguous. The germline gives CDR1 SGHDT, CDR2 YYEEEE. V shed 4 bases and J shed 4 bases, with 10 bases lying between them. The CDR3 has 13 residues. The CDR3: CASSLEVADTQYF. DNA for the CDR3: TGTGCCAGCAGCCTAGAGGTTGCAGATACGCAGTATTTT.

This clonotype showed up many times. The V and J genes are TRBV12-3 or TRBV12-4 and TRBJ2-2, with a weak D call TRBD2 (6 bases). The CDR3 is 17 amino acids. The V and J ends lost 0 bases and 5 bases respectively, with 16 bases between them. The CDR3 protein is CASSLANAISGTGELFF. In DNA, the CDR3 is TGTGCCAGCAGTTTAGCGAATGCCATTAGCGGTACCGGGGAGCTGTTTTTT.

In its sample, this clonotype was seen many times. The chain employs TRBV7-2 and TRBJ2-7; 7 positions match TRBD1. J was trimmed by 0 bases and V by 8 bases; bases with no gene match: 7. The germline CDR1 and CDR2 sequences are SGHTA and FQGNSA. CDR3 length: 14 amino acids. CDR3 region: CASLRDRSSYEQYF. The CDR3 nucleotides read TGTGCCAGCCTCCGGGACAGAAGCTCCTACGAGCAGTACTTC.

This clonotype showed up many times. The chain employs TRBV6-1 and TRBJ2-1; 11 nucleotides align to TRBD2. V was clipped by 10 bases and J by 7 bases; unmatched bases: 6. This CDR3 comprises 13 residues. The germline V gene has CDR1 MNHNS and CDR2 SASEGT. The CDR3: CATFLAGGNEQFF. The CDR3 DNA is TGTGCCACCTTCTTAGCGGGAGGGAATGAGCAGTTCTTC.

This clonotype was seen many times. This chain connects TRBV5-1 to TRBJ2-3; 8 nucleotides align to TRBD2. Germline V gene lookup returns CDR1 SGHRS and CDR2 YFSETQ. The CDR3 runs 16 residues. The trim removed 4 bases at V and 2 bases at J, leaving 9 bases unmatched. CDR3 in amino acids: CASSPLAGPNTDTQYF. The DNA for the CDR3 is TGCGCCAGCAGCCCCTTAGCGGGGCCAAACACAGATACGCAGTATTTT.

This chain joins TRBV7-9 and TRBJ2-7, with 8 bases matching TRBD1. V lost 6 bases to trimming and J lost 1 base; unmatched junction nucleotides: 5. This CDR3 region has 14 residues. CDR1 is SEHNR and CDR2 is FQNEAQ in the germline V gene (reference sequence). CDR3 loop: CASRSQGASYEQYF. The CDR3 DNA is TGTGCCAGCAGAAGTCAGGGGGCTTCCTACGAGCAGTACTTC.

In its sample, this clonotype was seen a few times. J is TRBJ1-1 and V is TRBV5-1, with D possibly TRBD1 on 5 matching bases. This CDR3 spans 14 amino acids. V dropped 3 bases and J dropped 6 bases, with 15 bases sitting between them. Germline CDR1 reads SGHRS; CDR2 reads YFSETQ. The CDR3 DNA is TGCGCCAGCAGCTGGACAACCCTCGGGGCTGAAGCTTTCTTT. It codes for CASSWTTLGAEAFF.

This clonotype was recorded at least ten times. The chain has TRBV20-1 and TRBJ2-1; 8 nucleotides line up with TRBD2. The CDR3 consists of 17 residues. Germline V CDR1 and CDR2: DFQATT, SNEGSKA (reference sequence). The V gene end was trimmed by 0 bases and the J gene end by 2 bases; junction bases not matched to a gene: 9. The CDR3 DNA sequence: TGCAGTGCTAGAGATCTTCGGGGGGGCAACACCTACAATGAGCAGTTCTTC. This translates into CSARDLRGGNTYNEQFF.

This clonotype was seen only a few times. A much larger clone lies one base from this, so it may be a read error. V is TRBV20-1 and J is TRBJ1-4; D is ambiguous. Deletions cut 4 bases from V and 8 bases from J, with 8 bases between. The CDR3 contains 11 residues. Germline lookup yields CDR1 DFQATT and CDR2 SNEGSKA (reference sequence). Here the CDR3 reads CSATWEEKLFF. CDR3 coding DNA: TGCAGTGCTACCTGGGAGGAAAAACTGTTTTTT.

This clonotype was detected a few times. This may come from a read error, since a much larger clone is one base off. The CDR3 here is CASSIGTPNYGYSF. CDR3 bases: TGCGCCAGCAGCATCGGGACACCTAACTATGGCTACTCCTTC. This chain connects TRBV5-1 to TRBJ1-2; a possible D gene is TRBD1 (6 bases). Germline CDR1 SGHRS, CDR2 YFSETQ. This CDR3 contains 14 residues.

There are many counts of this clonotype. V gene TRBV3-1 combines with J gene TRBJ2-7, with D maybe TRBD2 (5 bases). Trimming shortened V by 4 bases and J by 0 bases, and 19 bases separated the two germline ends. Germline assignment: CDR1 LGHDT and CDR2 YNNKEL (reference sequence). CDR3 size: 17 residues. CDR3 nucleotides: TGTGCCAGCAGCCCCCCCCCCGGACTCTTTAGCTCCTACGAGCAGTACTTC. This sequence encodes CASSPPPGLFSSYEQYF.

There are many counts of this clonotype. The CDR3 coding sequence is TGTGCCAGCAGCCAATCGGACAGCGGGAGTTCCTACGAGCAGTACTTC. Translation gives CASSQSDSGSSYEQYF. The chain couples TRBV4-2 to TRBJ2-7; 8 nucleotides agree with TRBD2. Germline V lookup: CDR1 LGHNA, CDR2 YNFKEQ. This CDR3 contains 16 residues. V dropped 2 bases and J dropped 1; count of bases not matched to a gene: 7.

At least ten counts were recorded for this clonotype. V is TRBV12-3 or TRBV12-4 and J is TRBJ1-2, with TRBD1 matching over 7 bases. V was clipped by 5 bases and J by 5 bases; unmatched bases: 8. This CDR3 comprises 14 residues. This CDR3 reads CASSPGTVVYGYTF. Written as DNA, the CDR3 is TGTGCCAGCAGTCCAGGGACAGTTGTTTATGGCTACACCTTC.